A selection of T cell receptor beta chains follows, all from one sample in a study of cytomegalovirus exposure and HLA in healthy donors. The protocol was immunoSEQ multiplex PCR, while the TCRdb copy is restricted to in-frame clones and leaves out a portion. This table holds 120,000 or so clones, roughly 89% found once. What was sequenced was PBMCs. These receptors came from a woman younger than 35 in good health and CMV-seronegative. Both conserved end residues are part of each CDR3. The order of the fields is clone size, J gene, V gene, D gene, CDR3 protein, CDR3 DNA. A D gene is named only where the DNA matches it firmly. The listing skips clone size in some rows; elsewhere it reads once, few, many or a size class.

clone_size: NA; j_call: TRBJ2-7; v_call: TRBV28; d_call: NA; cdr3_aa: CASSTTGYYEQYF; cdr3_nt: TGTGCCAGCAGCACAACAGGGTACTACGAGCAGTACTTC
clone_size: NA; j_call: TRBJ1-2; v_call: TRBV6-1; d_call: TRBD1; cdr3_aa: CASSANRDRGRGGYTF; cdr3_nt: TGTGCCAGCAGTGCAAACCGGGACAGGGGGCGAGGTGGCTACACCTTC
clone_size: NA; j_call: TRBJ2-2; v_call: TRBV7-2; d_call: TRBD1; cdr3_aa: CASSLRTGSTGELFF; cdr3_nt: TGTGCCAGCAGCTTACGGACAGGGAGCACCGGGGAGCTGTTTTTT
clone_size: NA; j_call: TRBJ2-1; v_call: TRBV18; d_call: TRBD2; cdr3_aa: CASSPSGGSSYNEQFF; cdr3_nt: TGTGCCAGCTCACCGAGCGGGGGGAGCTCCTACAATGAGCAGTTCTTC
clone_size: once; j_call: TRBJ1-5; v_call: TRBV30; d_call: TRBD1; cdr3_aa: CAWSRGQINQPQHF; cdr3_nt: TGTGCCTGGAGTAGGGGACAGATCAATCAGCCCCAGCATTTT
clone_size: NA; j_call: TRBJ1-2; v_call: TRBV7-7; d_call: TRBD1; cdr3_aa: CASSPMTGSDYGYTF; cdr3_nt: TGTGCCAGCAGCCCGATGACAGGGTCTGACTATGGCTACACCTTC
clone_size: NA; j_call: TRBJ2-5; v_call: TRBV9; d_call: TRBD2; cdr3_aa: CASSPNLAGQETQYF; cdr3_nt: TGTGCCAGCAGCCCCAACCTAGCGGGGCAAGAGACCCAGTACTTC
clone_size: NA; j_call: TRBJ1-1; v_call: TRBV19; d_call: NA; cdr3_aa: CVYTEAFF; cdr3_nt: TGTGTCTACACTGAAGCTTTCTTT
clone_size: NA; j_call: TRBJ2-2; v_call: TRBV2; d_call: TRBD1; cdr3_aa: CASSEGVRDRGEGELFF; cdr3_nt: TGTGCCAGCAGTGAGGGCGTCAGGGACAGGGGAGAAGGGGAGCTGTTTTTT
clone_size: few; j_call: TRBJ2-2; v_call: TRBV7-3; d_call: NA; cdr3_aa: CASIAAPGTGELFF; cdr3_nt: TGTGCCAGCATAGCGGCCCCGGGGACCGGGGAGCTGTTTTTT
clone_size: NA; j_call: TRBJ1-5; v_call: TRBV9; d_call: NA; cdr3_aa: CASSARGRGQPQHF; cdr3_nt: TGTGCCAGCAGCGCCCGGGGGAGGGGTCAGCCCCAGCATTTT
clone_size: NA; j_call: TRBJ1-6; v_call: TRBV30; d_call: TRBD1; cdr3_aa: CAWSPRGTGSSSPLHF; cdr3_nt: TGTGCCTGGAGTCCCCGGGGGACAGGGTCAAGTTCACCCCTCCACTTT
clone_size: NA; j_call: TRBJ2-7; v_call: TRBV29-1; d_call: TRBD1; cdr3_aa: CSVESRQGSYQSPYEQYF; cdr3_nt: TGCAGCGTCGAGAGTCGACAGGGATCTTACCAATCCCCCTACGAGCAGTACTTC
clone_size: NA; j_call: TRBJ1-2; v_call: TRBV6-1; d_call: NA; cdr3_aa: CASSQGDYGYTF; cdr3_nt: TGTGCCAGCAGCCAGGGTGACTATGGCTACACCTTC
clone_size: NA; j_call: TRBJ2-7; v_call: TRBV4-2; d_call: NA; cdr3_aa: CASSQGSGSIGEQYF; cdr3_nt: TGTGCCAGCAGCCAAGGGTCGGGGTCAATTGGCGAGCAGTACTTC